The clone carrying this TCR beta chain was seen just once. The antigen is unknown. Germline-derived CDR1 and CDR2 are LNHDA and SQIVND (reference sequence). Trimming removed 1 base from V and 8 bases from J, with 8 bases in between. CDR3 length equals 13 residues. These data originate in a study of a mutant IDH1 vaccine in newly diagnosed glioma. Some clones are missing from TCRdb's copy, which holds only in-frame ones; the method was immunoSEQ multiplex PCR. The repertoire consists of 38,000 or so clones, with approximately 90% occurring once and the leading ten covering approximately 2.4%. Time point defined: week 5, during vaccination. Alongside topical imiquimod, each dose of vaccine comprised 300 ug of mutant IDH1 20-mer peptide.

The sample consisted of PBMCs, taken from a glioma patient whose treatment included an IDH1 peptide vaccine. The sequence came from a man aged 45-65 years with glioma. This chain uses TRBV19 with TRBJ2-2; the D is unclear. DNA for the CDR3: TGTGCCAGTAGTATAGGGGGATGGGGGGAGCTGTTTTTT. Translated, it gives CASSIGGWGELFF.